The sample holds a few counts of the clone carrying this T cell receptor (beta chain). Its antigen is unknown. The sample belongs to a study of cytomegalovirus exposure and HLA in healthy donors. Findings and caveats of the study: When analyzed later, the rates of TCR association showed variation by HLA locus, with DRB1 the most and HLA-C the fewest. Reports indicate that TCR beta sequences accurately predicted the HLA-A and HLA-B alleles of most subjects. Indistinguishability led to the exclusion of some V segments, TRBV6-2 and TRBV6-3 included.

V shed 2 bases and J 2 bases; nucleotides not matched to a gene: 1. There are 14 residues in the CDR3. Germline loops: CDR1 MNHEY, CDR2 SVGAGI. Primers included in the PCR were 60 Vbeta and 13 Jbeta primers. Repertoires were generated with immunoSEQ multiplex PCR, while TCRdb's copy carries only in-frame clones and drops some. The table has some 180,000 clones, about three quarters seen once. This rearrangement joins TRBV6-5 to TRBJ1-2, with 8 bases aligning to TRBD1. Sequencing used PBMCs. The receptor's source is a woman aged 55 to 70 in good health and CMV-seropositive. The CDR3 protein is CASSYGQGNYGYTF. DNA for the CDR3: TGTGCCAGCAGTTACGGACAGGGCAACTATGGCTACACCTTC.